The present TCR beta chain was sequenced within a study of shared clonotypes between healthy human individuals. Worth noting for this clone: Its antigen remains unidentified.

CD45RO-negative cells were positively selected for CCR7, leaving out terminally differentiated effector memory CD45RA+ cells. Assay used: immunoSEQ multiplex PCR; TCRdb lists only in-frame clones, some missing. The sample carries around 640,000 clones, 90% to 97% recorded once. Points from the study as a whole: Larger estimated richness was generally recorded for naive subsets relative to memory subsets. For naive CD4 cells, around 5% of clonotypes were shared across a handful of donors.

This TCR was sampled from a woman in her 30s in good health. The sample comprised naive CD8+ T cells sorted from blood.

The CDR3 is CASSIGLLDYEQYF. DNA for the CDR3: TGTGCCAGTAGTATAGGACTACTCGACTACGAGCAGTACTTC. This chain uses TRBV19 with TRBJ2-7; TRBD2 might be the D (5 bases). The germline gives CDR1 LNHDA, CDR2 SQIVND (reference sequence). Trimming took 1 base from V and 3 from J, leaving 10 bases between them. The CDR3 extends over 14 amino acids.